This T cell receptor beta chain was documented in a study of shared clonotypes between healthy human individuals. In the study overall: Each donor contributed plates that comprised three CD4 naive, three CD4 memory, two CD8 naive and one CD8 memory.

Germline CDR1 is LNHDA and CDR2 is SQIVND (reference sequence). This CDR3 has 14 residues. Trimming shortened V by 5 bases and J by 5 bases, and 15 bases separated the two germline ends. In the case of this clone: The antigen remains unidentified.

As handled by the study authors: ImmunoSEQ yielded junction-only sequences lacking quality scores, so filtering differed. TCRdb's copy holds only in-frame clones and misses some; the assay was immunoSEQ multiplex PCR. That table gives V, J and clone size, and the DNA gave D and trimming. Here the sample spans some 350,000 clones, around 74% being singletons. General study results and limits: A handful of donors shared around 5.2% of their naive CD4 clonotypes.

The sample taken for sequencing was memory CD4+ T cells sorted from blood. Subset defined: CD45RA-negative fraction. The chain links TRBV19 to TRBJ1-2; no clear D gene. This TCR was sampled from a man aged 30-40 years in good health. The CDR3 nucleotides read TGTGCCAGTAGTCTAGGTCATACAACTTATGGCTACACCTTC. Its protein product is CASSLGHTTYGYTF.